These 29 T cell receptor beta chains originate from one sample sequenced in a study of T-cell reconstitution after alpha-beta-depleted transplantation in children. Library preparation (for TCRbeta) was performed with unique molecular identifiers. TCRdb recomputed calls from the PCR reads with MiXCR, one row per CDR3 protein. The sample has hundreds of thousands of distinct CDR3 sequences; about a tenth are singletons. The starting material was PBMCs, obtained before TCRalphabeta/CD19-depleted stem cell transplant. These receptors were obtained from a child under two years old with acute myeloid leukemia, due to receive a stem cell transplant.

The CDR3 DNA reads as TGTGCCAGCAGCTTACGGCCGGGTGCTAGCGGGAGTTCGGATGAGCAGTTCTTC. This encodes CASSLRPGASGSSDEQFF. This chain connects TRBV7-8 to TRBJ2-1; TRBD2 aligns across 10 bases. V trimming: 2 bases; J trimming: 8 bases; junction bases outside the gene matches: 15. The CDR3 is 18 amino acids. Germline loops: CDR1 SGHVS, CDR2 FQNEAQ.

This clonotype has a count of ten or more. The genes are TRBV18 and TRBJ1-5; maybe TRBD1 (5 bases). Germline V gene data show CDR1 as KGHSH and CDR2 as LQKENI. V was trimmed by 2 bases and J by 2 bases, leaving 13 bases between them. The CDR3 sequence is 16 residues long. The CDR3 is CASSPFGGVGNQPQHF. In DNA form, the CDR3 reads TGTGCCAGCTCACCATTCGGAGGGGTGGGCAATCAGCCCCAGCATTTT. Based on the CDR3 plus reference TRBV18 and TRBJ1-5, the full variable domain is NAGVMQNPRHLVRRRGQEARLRCSPMKGHSHVYWYRQLPEEGLKFMVYLQKENIIDESGMPKERFSAEFPKEGPSILRIQQVVRGDSAAYFCASSPFGGVGNQPQHFGDGTRLSIL.

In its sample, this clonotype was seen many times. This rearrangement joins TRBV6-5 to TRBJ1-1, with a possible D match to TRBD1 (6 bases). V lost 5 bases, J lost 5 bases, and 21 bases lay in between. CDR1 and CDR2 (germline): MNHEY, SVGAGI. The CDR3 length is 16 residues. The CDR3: CASSNRGGSYGTEAFF. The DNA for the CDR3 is TGTGCCAGCAGTAATCGAGGGGGAAGCTACGGGACTGAAGCTTTCTTT.

The CDR3 region is CASSFHPLGSSYNEQFF. In DNA form, the CDR3 reads TGTGCCAGCAGTTTTCACCCTCTAGGGAGCTCCTACAATGAGCAGTTCTTC. The J gene is TRBJ2-1, the V gene TRBV12-3 or TRBV12-4, with D possibly matching TRBD2 (5 bases). V shed 3 bases and J shed 0 bases, with 15 bases lying between them. The CDR3 runs 17 residues.

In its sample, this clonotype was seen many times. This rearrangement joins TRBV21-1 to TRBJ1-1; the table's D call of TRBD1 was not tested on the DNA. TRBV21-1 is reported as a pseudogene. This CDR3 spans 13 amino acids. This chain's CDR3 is CASSPPGCTEAFF. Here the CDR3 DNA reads TGTGCCAGCAGTCCCCCCGGGTGCACTGAAGCTTTCTTT.

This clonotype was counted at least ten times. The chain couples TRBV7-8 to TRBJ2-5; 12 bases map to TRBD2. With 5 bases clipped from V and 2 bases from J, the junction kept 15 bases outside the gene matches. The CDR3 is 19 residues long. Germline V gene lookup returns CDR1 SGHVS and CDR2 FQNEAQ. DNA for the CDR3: TGTGCCAGCAGCCGTCTCTTCAGGACTAGCGGGACGAAGCAAGAGACCCAGTACTTC. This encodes CASSRLFRTSGTKQETQYF.

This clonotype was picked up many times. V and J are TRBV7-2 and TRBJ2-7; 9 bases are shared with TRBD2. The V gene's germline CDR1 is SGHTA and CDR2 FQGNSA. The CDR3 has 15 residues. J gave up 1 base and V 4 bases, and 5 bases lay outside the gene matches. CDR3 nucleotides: TGTGCCAGCAGCTCCTCTAGCGGGGTTTCCTACGAGCAGTACTTC. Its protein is CASSSSSGVSYEQYF.

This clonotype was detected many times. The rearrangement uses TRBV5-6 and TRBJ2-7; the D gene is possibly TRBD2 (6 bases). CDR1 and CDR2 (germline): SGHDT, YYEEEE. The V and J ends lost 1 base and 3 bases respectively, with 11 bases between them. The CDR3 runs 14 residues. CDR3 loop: CASSLPGRNYEQYF. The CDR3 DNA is TGTGCCAGCAGCTTGCCAGGGAGGAACTACGAGCAGTACTTC.

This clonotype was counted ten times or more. Here the CDR3 reads CASSLIIGSGELFF. CDR3 coding DNA: TGTGCCAGCAGCTTAATAATTGGTTCCGGGGAGCTGTTTTTT. The V and J genes are TRBV7-3 and TRBJ2-2; no clear D gene. This CDR3 spans 14 amino acids. Trimming removed 1 base from V and 6 bases from J, with 9 bases in between. From germline, CDR1 is SGHTA and CDR2 FQGTGA. Based on the CDR3 plus reference TRBV7-3 and TRBJ2-2, the full variable domain is GAGVSQTPSNKVTEKGKYVELRCDPISGHTALYWYRQSLGQGPEFLIYFQGTGAADDSGLPNDRFFAVRPEGSVSTLKIQRTERGDSAVYLCASSLIIGSGELFFGEGSRLTVL.

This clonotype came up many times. The CDR3 nucleotides are TGTGCCATCAGTGTAGACAGGGGTAATGAGCAGTTCTTC. Encoded protein: CAISVDRGNEQFF. The chain couples TRBV10-3 to TRBJ2-1, with TRBD1 matching 8 bases. The V gene's germline CDR1 is ENHRY and CDR2 SYGVKD. V shed 4 bases, J shed 7 bases, and the junction held 3 bases outside the gene matches. This CDR3 has 13 amino acids.

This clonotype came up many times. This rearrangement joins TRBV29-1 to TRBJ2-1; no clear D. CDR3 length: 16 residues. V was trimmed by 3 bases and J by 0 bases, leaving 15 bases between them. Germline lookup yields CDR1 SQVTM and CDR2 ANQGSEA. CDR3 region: CSVDNSKQSSYNEQFF. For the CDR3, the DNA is TGCAGCGTTGATAACTCTAAACAGAGCTCCTACAATGAGCAGTTCTTC.

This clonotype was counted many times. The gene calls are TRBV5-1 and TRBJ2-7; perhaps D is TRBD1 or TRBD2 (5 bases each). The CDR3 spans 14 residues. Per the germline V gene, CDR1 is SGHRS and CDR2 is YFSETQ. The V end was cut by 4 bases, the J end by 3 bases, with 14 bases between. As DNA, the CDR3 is TGCGCCAGCAGCCCAGGGTCGGGAAGCTACGAGCAGTACTTC. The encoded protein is CASSPGSGSYEQYF.

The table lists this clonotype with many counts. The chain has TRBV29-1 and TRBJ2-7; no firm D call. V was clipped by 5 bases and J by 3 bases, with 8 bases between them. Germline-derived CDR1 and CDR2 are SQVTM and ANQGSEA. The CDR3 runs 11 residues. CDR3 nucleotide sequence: TGCAGCGTTAGAACCTTCTACGAGCAGTACTTC. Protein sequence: CSVRTFYEQYF.

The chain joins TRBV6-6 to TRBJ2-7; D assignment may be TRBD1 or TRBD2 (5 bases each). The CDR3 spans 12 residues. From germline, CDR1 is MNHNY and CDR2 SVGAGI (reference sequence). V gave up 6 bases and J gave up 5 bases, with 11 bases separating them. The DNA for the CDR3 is TGTGCCAGCAGCCCCGGGACGAACGAGCAGTACTTC. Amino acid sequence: CASSPGTNEQYF.

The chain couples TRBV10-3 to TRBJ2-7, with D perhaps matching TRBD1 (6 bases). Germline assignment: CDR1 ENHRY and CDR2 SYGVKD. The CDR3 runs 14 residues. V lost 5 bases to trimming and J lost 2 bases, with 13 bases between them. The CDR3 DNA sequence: TGTGCCATCAGTTACCAGGGGTTGGCCTACGAGCAGTACTTC. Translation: CAISYQGLAYEQYF.

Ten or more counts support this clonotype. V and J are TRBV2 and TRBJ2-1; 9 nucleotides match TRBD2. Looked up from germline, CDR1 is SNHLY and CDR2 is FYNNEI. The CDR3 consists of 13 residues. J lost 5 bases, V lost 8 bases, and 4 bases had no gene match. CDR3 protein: CASRSGGNNEQFF. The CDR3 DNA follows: TGTGCCAGCCGTAGCGGGGGAAACAATGAGCAGTTCTTC.

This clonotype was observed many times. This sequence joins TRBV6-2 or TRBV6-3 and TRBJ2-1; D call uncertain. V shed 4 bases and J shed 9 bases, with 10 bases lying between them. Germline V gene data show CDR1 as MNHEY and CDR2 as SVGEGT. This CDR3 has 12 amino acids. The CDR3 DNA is TGTGCCAGCAGTTCTCGGAGAGGTGAGCAGTTCTTC. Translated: CASSSRRGEQFF.

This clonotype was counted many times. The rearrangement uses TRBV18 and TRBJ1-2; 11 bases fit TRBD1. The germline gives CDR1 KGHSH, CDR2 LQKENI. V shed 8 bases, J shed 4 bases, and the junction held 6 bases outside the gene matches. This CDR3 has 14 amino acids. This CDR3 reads CASDPGQGGYGYTF. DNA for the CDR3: TGTGCCAGCGACCCGGGACAGGGGGGCTATGGCTACACCTTC.

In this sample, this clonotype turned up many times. CDR3 in DNA: TGTGCCAGCAGCCGGTGGCCCCAAAAAGAGGGGAGCGGCTACACCTTC. Translating it yields CASSRWPQKEGSGYTF. The V gene is TRBV7-2, the J gene TRBJ1-2, with a weak D call TRBD1 (5 bases). The CDR3 covers 16 residues. V shed 5 bases and J shed 8 bases, with 24 bases lying between them. Germline CDR1 reads SGHTA; CDR2 reads FQGNSA. Variable domain in full (rest from reference TRBV7-2 and TRBJ1-2): GAGVSQSPSNKVTEKGKDVELRCDPISGHTALYWYRQSLGQGLEFLIYFQGNSAPDKSGLPSDRFSAERTGGSVSTLTIQRTQQEDSAVYLCASSRWPQKEGSGYTFGSGTRLTVV.

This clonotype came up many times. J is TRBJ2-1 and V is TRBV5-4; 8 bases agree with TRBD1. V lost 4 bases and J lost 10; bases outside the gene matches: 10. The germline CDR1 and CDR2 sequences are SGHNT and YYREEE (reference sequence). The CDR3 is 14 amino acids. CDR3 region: CASSVDRAKNEQFF. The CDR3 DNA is TGTGCCAGCAGCGTGGACAGGGCCAAAAACGAGCAGTTCTTC.

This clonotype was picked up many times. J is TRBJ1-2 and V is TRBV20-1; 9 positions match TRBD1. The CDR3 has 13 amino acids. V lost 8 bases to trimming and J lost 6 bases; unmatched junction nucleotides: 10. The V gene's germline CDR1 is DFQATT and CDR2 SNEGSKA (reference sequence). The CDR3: CSLWTGDENGYTF. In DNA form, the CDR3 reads TGCAGTCTCTGGACAGGGGACGAGAATGGCTACACCTTC.

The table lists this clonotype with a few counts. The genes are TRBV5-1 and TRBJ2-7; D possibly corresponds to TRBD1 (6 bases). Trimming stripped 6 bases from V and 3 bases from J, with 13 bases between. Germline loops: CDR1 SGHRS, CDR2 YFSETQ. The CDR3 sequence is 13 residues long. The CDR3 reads CASTNTGNYEQYF. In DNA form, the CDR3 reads TGCGCCAGCACCAACACAGGGAACTACGAGCAGTACTTC.

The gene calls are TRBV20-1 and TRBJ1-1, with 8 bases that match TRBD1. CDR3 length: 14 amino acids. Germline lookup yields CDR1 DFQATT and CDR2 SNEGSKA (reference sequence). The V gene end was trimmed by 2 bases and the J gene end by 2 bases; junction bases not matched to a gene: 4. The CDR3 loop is CSARMTGVNTEAFF. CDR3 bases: TGCAGTGCTAGAATGACAGGGGTTAACACTGAAGCTTTCTTT.

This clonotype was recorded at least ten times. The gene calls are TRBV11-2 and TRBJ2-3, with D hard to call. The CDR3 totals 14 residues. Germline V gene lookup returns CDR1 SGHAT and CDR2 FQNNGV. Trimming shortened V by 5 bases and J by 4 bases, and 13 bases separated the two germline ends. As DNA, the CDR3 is TGTGCCAGCAGCAAGCGAGCCCTGTCAGATACGCAGTATTTT. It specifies CASSKRALSDTQYF.

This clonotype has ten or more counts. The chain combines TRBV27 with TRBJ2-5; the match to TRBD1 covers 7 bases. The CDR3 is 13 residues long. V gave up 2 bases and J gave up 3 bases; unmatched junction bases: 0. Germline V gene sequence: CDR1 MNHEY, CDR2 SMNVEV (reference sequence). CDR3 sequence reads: CASSLQGEETQYF. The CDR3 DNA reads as TGTGCCAGCAGTTTACAGGGGGAAGAGACCCAGTACTTC.

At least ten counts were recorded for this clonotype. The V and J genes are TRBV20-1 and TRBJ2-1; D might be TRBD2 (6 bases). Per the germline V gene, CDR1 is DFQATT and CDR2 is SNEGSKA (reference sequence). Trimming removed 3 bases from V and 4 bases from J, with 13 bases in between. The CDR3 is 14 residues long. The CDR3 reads CSASPLAPYNEQFF. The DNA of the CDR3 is TGCAGTGCTAGCCCTCTAGCGCCATACAATGAGCAGTTCTTC.

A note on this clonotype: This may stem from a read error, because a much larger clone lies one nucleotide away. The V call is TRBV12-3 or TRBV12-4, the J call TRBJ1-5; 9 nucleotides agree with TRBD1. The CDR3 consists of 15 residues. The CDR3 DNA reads TGTGCCAGCGGAAGACTGGACAGGGGAGGACAGCGCCAGCATTTT. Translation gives CASGRLDRGGQRQHF.

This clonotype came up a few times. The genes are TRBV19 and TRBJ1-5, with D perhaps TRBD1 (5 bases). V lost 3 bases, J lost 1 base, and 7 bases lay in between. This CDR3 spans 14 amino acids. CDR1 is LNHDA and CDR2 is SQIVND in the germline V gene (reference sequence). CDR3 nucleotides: TGTGCCAGTAGTATCCGGGACAGCAATCAGCCCCAGCATTTT. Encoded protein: CASSIRDSNQPQHF.

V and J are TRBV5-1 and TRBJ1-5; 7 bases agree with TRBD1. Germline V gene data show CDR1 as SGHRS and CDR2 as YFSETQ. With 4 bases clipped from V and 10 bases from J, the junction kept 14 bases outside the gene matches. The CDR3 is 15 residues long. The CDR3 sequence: CASSIEGAPGGPQHF. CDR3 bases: TGCGCCAGCAGCATCGAGGGGGCCCCGGGAGGTCCCCAGCATTTT.